A single sample is the source of the 32 T cell receptor beta chains below, sequenced in a study of blood T cells in healthy people across ages. The use of a sample-barcoded 5' primer and a J-beta primer mix characterized a second PCR of 7 to 11 cycles. Each CDR3 protein is one row after TCRdb ran MiXCR on the 5' RACE reads. The sample records 600,000 or so distinct CDR3 sequences, around 31% being singletons. The source material was blood. Receptor source: a woman older than 75 in good health.

This clonotype was seen many times. The chain is built from TRBV29-1 and TRBJ1-2; no clear D gene. The ends were cut back, 2 bases at V and 5 bases at J, with 9 bases in the middle. The CDR3 covers 12 residues. In germline, CDR1 is SQVTM, CDR2 ANQGSEA. The CDR3 nucleotides are TGCAGCGTTGAAATTGGAGGGTATGGCTACACCTTC. Amino acid sequence: CSVEIGGYGYTF.

This clonotype has ten or more counts. The genes are TRBV6-2 or TRBV6-3 and TRBJ1-5; no clear D gene. There are 14 residues in the CDR3. Trimming left V 5 bases short and J 3 bases short, with 11 bases between. Germline V gene sequence: CDR1 MNHEY, CDR2 SVGEGT. The CDR3 spells CASSRGIPNQPQHF. CDR3 sequence (DNA): TGTGCCAGCAGTCGCGGGATCCCCAATCAGCCCCAGCATTTT.

This clonotype was counted many times. The chain links TRBV5-1 to TRBJ1-1; D not resolved. Germline CDR1 reads SGHRS; CDR2 reads YFSETQ. The CDR3 loop spans 15 amino acids. Between the trimmed V and J ends, which lost 0 bases and 1 base, there was a span of 10 bases. CDR3 sequence (DNA): TGCGCCAGCAGCTTGGCGGGCAAACCGAACACTGAAGCTTTCTTT. It translates to CASSLAGKPNTEAFF.

To note about this clonotype: Germline is not matched at one junction end, which may reflect a read error. The genes are TRBV5-1 and TRBJ2-1; D remains unclear. The CDR3 contains 14 residues. Germline CDR1 is SGHRS and CDR2 is YFSETQ. The CDR3 DNA follows: TGCACCAGTAGCTCACAGAGCGTTTCCAATGAGCAGTTCTTC. It translates to CTSSSQSVSNEQFF.

This clonotype was detected ten times or more. J is TRBJ2-3 and V is TRBV7-2; D is uncertain. The CDR3 sequence is 15 residues long. Trimming left V 5 bases short and J 4 bases short, with 16 bases between. Per germline, CDR1 SGHTA and CDR2 FQGNSA. CDR3 amino acids: CASSLAPGPADTQYF. The CDR3 DNA reads TGTGCCAGCAGCCTCGCCCCCGGACCCGCAGATACGCAGTATTTT.

This clonotype was seen at least ten times. The chain employs TRBV11-2 and TRBJ2-5, with 10 bases lining up with TRBD2. The CDR3 has 15 amino acids. Germline V gives CDR1 SGHAT, CDR2 FQNNGV. Trimming took 3 bases from V and 3 from J; bases not matched to a gene: 4. Here the CDR3 DNA reads TGTGCCAGCAGCTTTTCCGGGACTAGCGAAGAGACCCAGTACTTC. This translates into CASSFSGTSEETQYF.

This clonotype appeared a few times. This clone may be a read error of a much larger clone one base away. The CDR3 DNA reads TGTGCCAGCCGACGAGTCGGGGGGGCTAATGAGCAGTACTTC. Translation gives CASRRVGGANEQYF. The chain recombines TRBV18 with TRBJ2-7, with 8 bases lining up with TRBD2. Germline V gene lookup returns CDR1 KGHSH and CDR2 LQKENI. The CDR3 extends over 14 amino acids. Germline trimming cut 8 bases from V and 7 bases from J; bases unmatched to any gene: 13.

V and J are TRBV15 and TRBJ1-4, with a possible D match to TRBD1 (6 bases). This CDR3 region has 17 residues. V gave up 0 bases and J gave up 3 bases, with 14 bases separating them. Germline V lookup: CDR1 LNHNV, CDR2 YYDKDF (reference sequence). The CDR3: CATSRDIVGAPNEKLFF. The CDR3 bases are TGTGCCACCAGCAGAGATATCGTGGGGGCTCCTAATGAAAAACTGTTTTTT.

The J gene is TRBJ2-1, the V gene TRBV18, with 7 positions matching TRBD1. Germline V gene data show CDR1 as KGHSH and CDR2 as LQKENI. CDR3 length: 14 residues. Trimming cost V 1 base and J 10 bases; bases outside gene matches: 7. The CDR3: CASSPRDSGYEQFF. DNA for the CDR3: TGTGCCAGCTCACCACGGGACAGTGGGTACGAGCAGTTCTTC. The whole variable domain, filled in from reference TRBV18 and TRBJ2-1, reads NAGVMQNPRHLVRRRGQEARLRCSPMKGHSHVYWYRQLPEEGLKFMVYLQKENIIDESGMPKERFSAEFPKEGPSILRIQQVVRGDSAAYFCASSPRDSGYEQFFGPGTRLTVL.

The V call is TRBV5-1, the J call TRBJ2-1, with D maybe TRBD1 (9 bases). This CDR3 region has 16 residues. Trimming stripped 3 bases from V and 7 bases from J, with 20 bases between. CDR1 is SGHRS, CDR2 YFSETQ, per germline. CDR3 in DNA: TGCGCCAGCAGCTACAACACAGGGGGCGGGGGGAATGAGCAGTTCTTC. It translates to CASSYNTGGGGNEQFF.

Ten or more counts support this clonotype. This chain connects TRBV6-6 to TRBJ2-5, with 7 bases matching TRBD1. The CDR3 has 14 amino acids. Germline CDR1 MNHNY, CDR2 SVGAGI (reference sequence). The V gene end was trimmed by 6 bases and the J gene end by 5 bases; junction bases not matched to a gene: 9. CDR3 in DNA: TGTGCCAGCAGACCCGACAGGGTTCGGGAGACCCAGTACTTC. Encoded protein: CASRPDRVRETQYF.

Many counts were recorded for this clonotype. V usage is TRBV6-1 and J usage is TRBJ2-4, with TRBD1 identical over 11 bases. CDR3 size: 14 residues. J lost 6 bases, V lost 6 bases, and 4 bases had no gene match. CDR1 and CDR2 from the germline V gene are MNHNS and SASEGT. CDR3 in DNA: TGTGCCAGCAGGAGAGGACAGGGGGCAAACATTCAGTACTTC. Protein sequence: CASRRGQGANIQYF.

This rearrangement joins TRBV20-1 to TRBJ2-5; 10 positions match TRBD2. CDR1 is DFQATT, CDR2 SNEGSKA, per germline (reference sequence). V shed 7 bases, J shed 2 bases, and the junction held 16 bases outside the gene matches. This CDR3 has 17 amino acids. CDR3 coding DNA: TGCAGTGTCAGTCGTCTAGCGGGGGACTTTTTTCAAGAGACCCAGTACTTC. Translated, it gives CSVSRLAGDFFQETQYF.

Remarks on this clonotype: A clone one base away is much larger, so this may be a read error. The chain employs TRBV7-2 and TRBJ1-6; D ambiguous. The CDR3 loop spans 14 amino acids. CDR1 is SGHTA and CDR2 is FQGNSA in the germline V gene. The CDR3 region is CASNLGFGDSPLHF. The DNA for the CDR3 is TGTGCCAGCAACTTAGGGTTCGGGGATTCACCCCTCCACTTT.

This rearrangement joins TRBV13 to TRBJ2-2; D is uncertain. From germline, CDR1 is PRHDT and CDR2 FYEKMQ (reference sequence). The CDR3 has 17 residues. V shed 5 bases and J shed 6 bases, with 22 bases lying between them. The CDR3 coding sequence is TGTGCCAGCAGCCGACCACCGGGTCCTTCTTTTGCCGGGGAGCTGTTTTTT. As protein: CASSRPPGPSFAGELFF.

This clonotype was counted ten times or more. The genes are TRBV7-9 and TRBJ2-1; 10 bases line up with TRBD2. Trimming at V came to 2 bases and at J to 6 bases, leaving 7 bases not matched to a gene. This CDR3 has 16 amino acids. Germline CDR1 and CDR2: SEHNR and FQNEAQ (reference sequence). CDR3 sequence (DNA): TGTGCCAGCAGCTTAAGCGCTAGCGGGGGATTCAATGAGCAGTTCTTC. Translation gives CASSLSASGGFNEQFF.

This clonotype was recorded a few times. A read error is possible here, since a much larger clone lies one base away. J is TRBJ2-1 and V is TRBV7-3; possible D gene TRBD2, 5 bases. Near its end, the DNA agrees better with TRBJ2-7, so the J call may be wrong. The germline V gene encodes CDR1 SGHTA and CDR2 FQGTGA. The CDR3 totals 15 residues. Written as DNA, the CDR3 is TGTGCCAGCAGCCACAGCGGAGACTCCTACAATGAGCAGTACTTC. This codes for CASSHSGDSYNEQYF.

The chain links TRBV4-3 to TRBJ2-5; 9 bases line up with TRBD1. The CDR3 covers 16 residues. The germline V gene has CDR1 LGHNA and CDR2 YSLEER. With 2 bases clipped from V and 5 bases from J, the junction kept 9 bases outside the gene matches. CDR3 protein: CASSQLPDRGGETQYF. CDR3 DNA: TGCGCCAGCAGCCAACTTCCGGACAGGGGTGGCGAGACCCAGTACTTC.

This clonotype occurred once. The chain joins TRBV6-4 to TRBJ2-4; perhaps D is TRBD1 or TRBD2 (6 bases each). Between the trimmed V and J ends, which lost 3 bases and 7 bases, there was a span of 10 bases. The CDR3 has 13 amino acids. Germline CDR1 reads MRHNA; CDR2 reads SNTAGT. DNA for the CDR3: TGTGCCAGCAGTGAAAGGAGGGGGAACATTCAGTACTTC. Protein sequence: CASSERRGNIQYF.

This clonotype was seen many times. V is TRBV6-8 and J is TRBJ2-7, with TRBD2 matching over 12 bases. The CDR3 runs to 22 residues. CDR1 MNHGY and CDR2 SAAAGT come from the germline V gene. V gave up 5 bases and J gave up 2 bases; unmatched junction bases: 25. CDR3 in amino acids: CASSILAGGPWIKSVQTYEQYF. CDR3 bases: TGTGCCAGCAGTATTCTAGCGGGGGGGCCGTGGATTAAGTCGGTACAAACCTACGAGCAGTACTTC.

This clonotype was detected ten times or more. The chain carries TRBV5-6 and TRBJ1-6; TRBD1 matches at 8 bases. CDR3 size: 16 residues. CDR1 SGHDT and CDR2 YYEEEE come from the germline V gene. V shed 2 bases, J shed 6 bases, and the junction held 7 bases outside the gene matches. CDR3 protein: CASSLSSGGGNSPLHF. The DNA of the CDR3 is TGTGCCAGCAGCTTATCCTCAGGGGGCGGTAATTCACCCCTCCACTTT. Together with reference TRBV5-6 and TRBJ1-6, the CDR3 gives the full variable domain: DAGVTQSPTHLIKTRGQQVTLRCSPKSGHDTVSWYQQALGQGPQFIFQYYEEEERQRGNFPDRFSGHQFPNYSSELNVNALLLGDSALYLCASSLSSGGGNSPLHFGNGTRLTVT.

This clonotype was counted ten times or more. This rearrangement joins TRBV5-1 to TRBJ1-1, with TRBD1 matching over 9 bases. The V gene end was trimmed by 4 bases and the J gene end by 11 bases; junction bases not matched to a gene: 6. The CDR3 has 12 residues. Germline assignment: CDR1 SGHRS and CDR2 YFSETQ. DNA for the CDR3: TGCGCCAGCAGCCCGGGACAGGGACAGGCTTTCTTT. This translates into CASSPGQGQAFF.

This chain joins TRBV13 and TRBJ1-2; D gene unclear. Trimming took off 1 base at V and 7 bases at J, with 13 bases between the two ends. Germline V gene sequence: CDR1 PRHDT, CDR2 FYEKMQ (reference sequence). This CDR3 contains 14 residues. The chain's CDR3 is CASSLDGQISGYTF. In DNA form, the CDR3 reads TGTGCCAGCAGCTTAGATGGTCAGATCTCTGGCTACACCTTC.

This clonotype was seen at least ten times. V usage is TRBV6-1 and J usage is TRBJ2-1, with unresolved D. The ends were cut back, 0 bases at V and 3 bases at J, with 9 bases in the middle. Germline assignment: CDR1 MNHNS and CDR2 SASEGT. CDR3 length equals 15 residues. CDR3 loop: CASSEAQTDYNEQFF. In DNA form, the CDR3 reads TGTGCCAGCAGTGAAGCGCAGACGGACTACAATGAGCAGTTCTTC.

This clonotype has a count of ten or more. The rearrangement links TRBV20-1 to TRBJ1-1, with D uncertain. The germline CDR1 and CDR2 sequences are DFQATT and SNEGSKA (reference sequence). Between the trimmed V and J ends, which lost 3 bases and 0 bases, there was a span of 11 bases. The length of the CDR3 is 14 residues. The CDR3 reads CSARAGQMNTEAFF. The CDR3 bases are TGCAGTGCTAGGGCGGGCCAAATGAACACTGAAGCTTTCTTT.

The CDR3 DNA reads TGCGCCAGCAGCCGGCCCGGGCATTCGATCGGGGAGCTGTTTTTT. Translation: CASSRPGHSIGELFF. V usage is TRBV5-1 and J usage is TRBJ2-2; D unclear. The CDR3 sequence is 15 residues long. In germline, CDR1 is SGHRS, CDR2 YFSETQ. Trimming pared 4 bases from V and 7 bases from J, leaving 17 bases between.

V and J are TRBV20-1 and TRBJ1-1; 7 nucleotides agree with TRBD1. With V trimmed by 6 bases and J by 1 base, 5 bases remained unmatched. The CDR3 runs to 13 residues. Germline values: CDR1 DFQATT, CDR2 SNEGSKA (reference sequence). CDR3 in amino acids: CSAPKGANTEAFF. Written as DNA, the CDR3 is TGCAGTGCCCCCAAGGGGGCGAACACTGAAGCTTTCTTT.

Turning to this clonotype: A read error is possible here, since a much larger clone lies one base away. The V gene is TRBV7-9, the J gene TRBJ2-1; D unresolved. The end of the DNA aligns better with TRBJ2-7, so the J call may be wrong. The CDR3 covers 15 residues. Germline V gene lookup returns CDR1 SEHNR and CDR2 FQNEAQ (reference sequence). The CDR3 coding sequence is TGTGCCAGCAGCTTAGGGCTAACTGGATACAATGAGCAGTACTTC. Amino acids: CASSLGLTGYNEQYF.

This clonotype was observed at least ten times. The J gene is TRBJ2-5, the V gene TRBV4-1; 8 bases line up with TRBD1. Germline-derived CDR1 and CDR2 are MGHRA and YSYEKL. The CDR3 has 15 residues. V shed 4 bases and J 5 bases; nucleotides not matched to a gene: 9. CDR3 in amino acids: CASSRDQGAQETQYF. The CDR3 nucleotides read TGCGCCAGCAGCCGGGACCAGGGGGCTCAGGAGACCCAGTACTTC.

This clonotype was seen more than once but under ten times. A much bigger clone sits one base away, suggesting this may be a read error. The J gene is TRBJ2-7, the V gene TRBV24-1; no clear D. Trimming cost V 5 bases and J 7 bases, with 14 bases left between them. Germline V lookup: CDR1 KGHDR, CDR2 SFDVKD. This CDR3 contains 13 residues. The CDR3 DNA reads TGTGCCACCAGTGTGGTAGGGATCCATGAGCAGTACTTC. Translated, it gives CATSVVGIHEQYF.

As for this clonotype: One base away lies a much larger clone, so this may be a sequencing read error. The rearrangement joins TRBV13 to TRBJ2-3; TRBD2 aligns across 8 bases. This CDR3 contains 16 residues. The germline CDR1 and CDR2 sequences are PRHDT and FYEKMQ (reference sequence). The CDR3 is CTSSRSGRVLTDTQYF. As DNA, the CDR3 is TGTACCAGCAGCAGATCCGGGAGGGTTCTCACAGATACGCAGTATTTT.

Only a few counts were recorded for this clonotype. The J gene is TRBJ2-1, the V gene TRBV20-1; D possibly corresponds to TRBD2 (6 bases). CDR1 and CDR2 from the germline V gene are DFQATT and SNEGSKA (reference sequence). CDR3 length: 14 residues. V was cut by 0 bases and J by 10 bases, with 16 bases left in between. This chain's CDR3 is CSARDASDRDEQFF. The CDR3 coding sequence is TGCAGTGCTAGAGATGCTAGCGATCGCGACGAGCAGTTCTTC.